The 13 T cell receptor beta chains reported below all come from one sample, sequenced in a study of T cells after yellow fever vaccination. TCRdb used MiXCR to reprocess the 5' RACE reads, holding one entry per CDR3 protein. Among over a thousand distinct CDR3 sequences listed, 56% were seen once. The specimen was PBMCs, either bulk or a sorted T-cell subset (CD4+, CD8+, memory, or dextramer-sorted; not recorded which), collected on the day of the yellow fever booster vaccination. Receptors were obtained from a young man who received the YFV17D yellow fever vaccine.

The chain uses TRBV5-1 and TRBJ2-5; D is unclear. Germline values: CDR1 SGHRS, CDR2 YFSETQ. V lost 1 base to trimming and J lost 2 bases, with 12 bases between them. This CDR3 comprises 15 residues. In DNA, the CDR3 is TGCGCCAGCAGCTTGATCTTGGCAACTCAAGAGACCCAGTACTTC. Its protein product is CASSLILATQETQYF.

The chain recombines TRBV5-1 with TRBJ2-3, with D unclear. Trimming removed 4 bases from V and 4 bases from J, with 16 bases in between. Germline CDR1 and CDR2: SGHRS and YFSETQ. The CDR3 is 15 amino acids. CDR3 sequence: CASSPLPLTADTQYF. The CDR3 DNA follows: TGCGCCAGCAGCCCTCTCCCCTTGACGGCAGATACGCAGTATTTT.

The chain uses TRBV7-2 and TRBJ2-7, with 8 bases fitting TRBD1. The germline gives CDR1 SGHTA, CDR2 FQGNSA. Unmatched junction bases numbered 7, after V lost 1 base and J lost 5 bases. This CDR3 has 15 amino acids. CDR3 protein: CASSLVGTGSHEQYV. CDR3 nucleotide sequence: TGTGCCAGCAGCTTAGTGGGGACAGGAAGCCACGAGCAGTACGTC.

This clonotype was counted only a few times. The CDR3 sequence is CATSDRLYNEQFF. In DNA form, the CDR3 reads TGTGCCACCAGTGATCGTCTCTACAATGAGCAGTTCTTC. The J gene is TRBJ2-1, the V gene TRBV24-1; D is unresolved. V lost 3 bases and J lost 3, with 5 bases in between. The CDR3 is 13 amino acids. Looked up from germline, CDR1 is KGHDR and CDR2 is SFDVKD.

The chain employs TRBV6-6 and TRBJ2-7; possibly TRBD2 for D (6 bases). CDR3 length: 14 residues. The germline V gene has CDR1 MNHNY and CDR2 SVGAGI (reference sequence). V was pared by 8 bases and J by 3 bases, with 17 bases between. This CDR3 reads CASARGAPLYEQYF. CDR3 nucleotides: TGTGCCAGCGCACGCGGGGCTCCCCTCTACGAGCAGTACTTC.

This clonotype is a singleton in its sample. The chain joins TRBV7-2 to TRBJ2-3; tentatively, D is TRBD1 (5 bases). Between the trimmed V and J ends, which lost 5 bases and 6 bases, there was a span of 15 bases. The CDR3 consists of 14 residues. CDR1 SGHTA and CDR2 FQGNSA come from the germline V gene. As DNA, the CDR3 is TGTGCCAGCAGCGCACGACAGTTTCCTGATACGCAGTATTTT. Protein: CASSARQFPDTQYF. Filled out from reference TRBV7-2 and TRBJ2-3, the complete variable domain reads GAGVSQSPSNKVTEKGKDVELRCDPISGHTALYWYRQSLGQGLEFLIYFQGNSAPDKSGLPSDRFSAERTGGSVSTLTIQRTQQEDSAVYLCASSARQFPDTQYFGPGTRLTVL.

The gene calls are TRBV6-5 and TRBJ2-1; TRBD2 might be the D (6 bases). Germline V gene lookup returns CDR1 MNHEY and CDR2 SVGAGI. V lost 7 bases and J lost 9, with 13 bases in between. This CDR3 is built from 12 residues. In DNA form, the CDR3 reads TGTGCCAGCATTCGGGAGAACGGTGAGCAGTTCTTC. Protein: CASIRENGEQFF.

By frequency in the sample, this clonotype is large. In DNA form, the CDR3 reads TGTGCCAGCAGCTTGGGGTGGAACACTGAAGCTTTCTTT. Encoded protein: CASSLGWNTEAFF. J is TRBJ1-1 and V is TRBV5-4, with D hard to call. The germline CDR1 and CDR2 sequences are SGHNT and YYREEE (reference sequence). The CDR3 contains 13 residues. V lost 0 bases to trimming and J lost 1 base, with 4 bases between them.

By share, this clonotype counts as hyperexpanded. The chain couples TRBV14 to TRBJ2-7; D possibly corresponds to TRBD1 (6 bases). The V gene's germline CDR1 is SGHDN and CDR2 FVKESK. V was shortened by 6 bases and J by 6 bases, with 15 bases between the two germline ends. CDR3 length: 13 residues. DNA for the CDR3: TGTGCCAGCAGTACGGACGTACAGGGCGAGCAGTACGTC. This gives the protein CASSTDVQGEQYV.

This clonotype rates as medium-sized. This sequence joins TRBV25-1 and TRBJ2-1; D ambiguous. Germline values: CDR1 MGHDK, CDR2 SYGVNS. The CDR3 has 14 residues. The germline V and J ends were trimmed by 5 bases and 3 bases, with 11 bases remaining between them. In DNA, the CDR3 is TGTGCCAGCAGTCAGTCCGACTTCTACAATGAGCAGTTCTTC. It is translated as CASSQSDFYNEQFF.

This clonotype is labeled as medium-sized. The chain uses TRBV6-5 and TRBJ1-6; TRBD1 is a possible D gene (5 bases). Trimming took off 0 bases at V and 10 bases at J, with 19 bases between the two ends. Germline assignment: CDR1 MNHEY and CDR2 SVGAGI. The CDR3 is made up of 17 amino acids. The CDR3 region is CASSYSLGGETISPLHF. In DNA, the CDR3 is TGTGCCAGCAGTTACTCGCTGGGGGGGGAAACAATCTCACCCCTCCACTTT.

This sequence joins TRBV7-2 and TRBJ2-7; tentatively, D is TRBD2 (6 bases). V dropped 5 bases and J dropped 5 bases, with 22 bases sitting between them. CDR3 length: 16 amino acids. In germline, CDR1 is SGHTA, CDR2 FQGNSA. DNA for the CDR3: TGTGCCAGCAGCGGCAAAACCCGTCCTTGGGGGGACGAGCAGTACTTC. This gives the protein CASSGKTRPWGDEQYF.

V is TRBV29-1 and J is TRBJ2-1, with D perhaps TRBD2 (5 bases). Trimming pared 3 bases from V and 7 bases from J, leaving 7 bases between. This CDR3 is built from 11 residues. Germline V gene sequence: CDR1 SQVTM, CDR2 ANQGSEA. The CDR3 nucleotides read TGCAGCGTTGAGCGAGGGAATGAGCAGTTCTTC. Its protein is CSVERGNEQFF.